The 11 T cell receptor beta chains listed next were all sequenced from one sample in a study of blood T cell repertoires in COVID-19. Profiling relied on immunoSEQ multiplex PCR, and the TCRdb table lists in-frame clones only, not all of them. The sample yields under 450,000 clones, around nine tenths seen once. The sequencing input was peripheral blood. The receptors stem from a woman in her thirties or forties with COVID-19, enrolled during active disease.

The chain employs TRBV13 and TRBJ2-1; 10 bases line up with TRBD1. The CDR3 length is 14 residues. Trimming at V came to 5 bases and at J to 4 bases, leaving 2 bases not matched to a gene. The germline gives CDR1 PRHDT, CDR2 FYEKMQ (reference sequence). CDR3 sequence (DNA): TGTGCCAGCAGCCGGGACAGGGGATACAATGAGCAGTTCTTC. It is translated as CASSRDRGYNEQFF.

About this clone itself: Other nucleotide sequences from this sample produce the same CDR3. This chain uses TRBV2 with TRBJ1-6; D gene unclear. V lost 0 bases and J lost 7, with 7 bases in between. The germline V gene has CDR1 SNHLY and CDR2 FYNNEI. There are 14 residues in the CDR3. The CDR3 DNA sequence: TGTGCCAGCAGTGAAGCTCGGGTAAATTCACCCCTCCACTTT. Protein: CASSEARVNSPLHF.

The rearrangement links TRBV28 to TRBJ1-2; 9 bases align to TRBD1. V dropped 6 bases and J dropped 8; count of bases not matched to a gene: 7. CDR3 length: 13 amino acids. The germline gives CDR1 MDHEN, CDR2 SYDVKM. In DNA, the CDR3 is TGTGCCAGCAGCAACAGGGGGCAAGGGGGCTACACCTTC. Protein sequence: CASSNRGQGGYTF.

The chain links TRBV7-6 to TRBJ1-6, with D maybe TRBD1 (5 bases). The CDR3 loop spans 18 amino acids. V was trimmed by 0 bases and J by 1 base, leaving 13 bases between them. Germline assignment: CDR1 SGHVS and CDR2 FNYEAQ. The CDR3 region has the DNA TGTGCCAGCAGCTTAGCTTTTAAGGGGAAGTCCTATAATTCACCCCTCCACTTT. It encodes CASSLAFKGKSYNSPLHF.

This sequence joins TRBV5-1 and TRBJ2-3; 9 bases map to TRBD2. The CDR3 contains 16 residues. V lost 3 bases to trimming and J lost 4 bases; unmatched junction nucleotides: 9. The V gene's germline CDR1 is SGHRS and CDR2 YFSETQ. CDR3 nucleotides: TGCGCCAGCAGCTACTTAGCGGGGGTGCTTCCAGATACGCAGTATTTT. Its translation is CASSYLAGVLPDTQYF.

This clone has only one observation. CDR3 nucleotide sequence: TGTGCCAGCAGCTTAGTAGGGACAGGGGAGGCTGGGGCCAACGTCCTGACTTTC. Translating gives CASSLVGTGEAGANVLTF. V gene TRBV7-8 combines with J gene TRBJ2-6; 10 nucleotides align to TRBD1. The CDR3 sequence is 18 residues long. Germline V gene sequence: CDR1 SGHVS, CDR2 FQNEAQ. Unmatched junction bases numbered 5, after V lost 1 base and J lost 2 bases.

The chain's CDR3 is CASSYSWDFGGPQHF. The CDR3 region has the DNA TGTGCCAGCAGTTACTCTTGGGATTTCGGAGGGCCCCAGCATTTT. The rearrangement joins TRBV6-2 or TRBV6-3 to TRBJ1-5; D gene ambiguous. V lost 0 bases to trimming and J lost 9 bases, with 15 bases between them. This CDR3 spans 15 amino acids. Germline CDR1 MNHEY, CDR2 SVGEGT.

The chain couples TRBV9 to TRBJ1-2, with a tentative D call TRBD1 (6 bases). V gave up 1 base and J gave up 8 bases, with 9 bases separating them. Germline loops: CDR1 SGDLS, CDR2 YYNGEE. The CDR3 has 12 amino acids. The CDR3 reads CASSVMGAGYTF. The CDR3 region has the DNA TGTGCCAGCAGCGTAATGGGGGCCGGCTACACCTTC.

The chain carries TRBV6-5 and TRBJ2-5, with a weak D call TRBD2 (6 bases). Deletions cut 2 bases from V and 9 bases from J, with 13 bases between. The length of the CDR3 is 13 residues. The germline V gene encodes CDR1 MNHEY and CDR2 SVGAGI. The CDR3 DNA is TGTGCCAGCAGTTACCGCGGGATTGGGTCCCAGTACTTC. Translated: CASSYRGIGSQYF.

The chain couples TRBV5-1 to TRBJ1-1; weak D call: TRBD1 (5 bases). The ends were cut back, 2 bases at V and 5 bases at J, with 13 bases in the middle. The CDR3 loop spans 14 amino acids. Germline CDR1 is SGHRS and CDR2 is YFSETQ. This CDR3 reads CASSLDSPSTEAFF. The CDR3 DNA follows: TGCGCCAGCAGCTTAGACAGCCCGAGTACTGAAGCTTTCTTT.

The CDR3 nucleotides are TGTGCCAGCAGCTTGAACAGTAGGAGCAATCAGCCCCAGCATTTT. Residues: CASSLNSRSNQPQHF. This rearrangement joins TRBV5-6 to TRBJ1-5; D remains unclear. The CDR3 length is 15 residues. Trimming took off 1 base at V and 1 base at J, with 9 bases between the two ends. Germline CDR1 and CDR2: SGHDT and YYEEEE.